A selection of T cell receptor beta chains follows, all from one sample in a study of T cell repertoires in cytomegalovirus infection. TCRdb passed the reads through MiXCR, listing each CDR3 protein once. The table lists about 300,000 distinct CDR3 sequences, roughly 23% of them singletons. Sequenced input: PBMCs. Receptors were obtained from a human donor in good health (CMV status not recorded). Some clones in this sample may be carry-over from other donors' samples. CDR3s include the opening cysteine and the closing phenylalanine or tryptophan. Fields, in order: D gene, clone size, J gene, V gene, CDR3 protein, CDR3 DNA. A D gene is named only where the DNA matches it firmly. For some rows the clone size is stated as once, few or many, or as a class when expanded; others skip it.

d_gene: TRBD2
abundance: -
j_gene: TRBJ2-7
v_gene: TRBV19
CDR3aa: CASRGLTPREQYF
CDR3nt: TGTGCCAGTAGGGGACTAACTCCTAGAGAGCAGTACTTC

d_gene: TRBD2
abundance: -
j_gene: TRBJ2-1
v_gene: TRBV7-2
CDR3aa: CASSLIAGGPNEQFF
CDR3nt: TGTGCCAGCAGCTTAATAGCGGGAGGGCCTAATGAGCAGTTCTTC

d_gene: TRBD1
abundance: many
j_gene: TRBJ1-2
v_gene: TRBV7-2
CDR3aa: CASSLGQAGYGYTF
CDR3nt: TGTGCCAGCAGCCTTGGACAGGCGGGCTATGGCTACACCTTC

d_gene: -
abundance: few
j_gene: TRBJ2-3
v_gene: TRBV6-1
CDR3aa: CASSFLSTDTQYF
CDR3nt: TGTGCCAGCAGCTTCTTAAGCACAGATACGCAGTATTTT

d_gene: TRBD1
abundance: -
j_gene: TRBJ2-1
v_gene: TRBV11-1
CDR3aa: CASSPKTGLSSYNEQFF
CDR3nt: TGTGCCAGCAGCCCAAAGACAGGGTTGAGCTCCTACAATGAGCAGTTCTTC

d_gene: -
abundance: many
j_gene: TRBJ2-1
v_gene: TRBV7-2
CDR3aa: CASSKHRTSRGNEQFF
CDR3nt: TGTGCCAGCAGCAAACACAGGACTAGCAGGGGGAATGAGCAGTTCTTC

d_gene: -
abundance: -
j_gene: TRBJ1-6
v_gene: TRBV11-3
CDR3aa: CASSLDVDSPLHF
CDR3nt: TGTGCCAGCAGCTTAGACGTTGATTCACCCCTCCACTTT

d_gene: -
abundance: many
j_gene: TRBJ1-2
v_gene: TRBV28
CDR3aa: CGIGVYGYTF
CDR3nt: TGTGGAATCGGTGTCTATGGCTACACCTTC

d_gene: -
abundance: -
j_gene: TRBJ1-1
v_gene: TRBV6-6
CDR3aa: CASSYSRTVNTEAFF
CDR3nt: TGTGCCAGCAGTTACTCGAGAACAGTGAACACTGAAGCTTTCTTT

d_gene: -
abundance: few
j_gene: TRBJ2-2
v_gene: TRBV7-6
CDR3aa: CASSFRVGELFF
CDR3nt: TGTGCCAGCAGCTTCAGGGTCGGGGAGCTGTTTTTT

d_gene: -
abundance: -
j_gene: TRBJ1-1
v_gene: TRBV6-2/TRBV6-3
CDR3aa: CASSWRQAMNTEAFF
CDR3nt: TGTGCCAGCAGTTGGCGGCAGGCTATGAACACTGAAGCTTTCTTT

d_gene: -
abundance: -
j_gene: TRBJ2-7
v_gene: TRBV25-1
CDR3aa: CASSSPGQRQYF
CDR3nt: TGTGCCAGCAGTTCTCCAGGGCAACGGCAGTACTTC

d_gene: -
abundance: -
j_gene: TRBJ1-5
v_gene: TRBV20-1
CDR3aa: CSAKRLTAWGNQPQHF
CDR3nt: TGCAGTGCTAAGCGTTTGACTGCTTGGGGCAATCAGCCCCAGCATTTT

d_gene: TRBD1
abundance: -
j_gene: TRBJ1-1
v_gene: TRBV7-9
CDR3aa: CASSNRQGGNTEAFF
CDR3nt: TGTGCCAGCAGCAACCGACAGGGTGGGAACACTGAAGCTTTCTTT

d_gene: -
abundance: -
j_gene: TRBJ2-5
v_gene: TRBV20-1
CDR3aa: CSARGQGGLETQYF
CDR3nt: TGCAGTGCTAGAGGGCAGGGTGGTTTGGAGACCCAGTACTTC

d_gene: TRBD2
abundance: -
j_gene: TRBJ2-1
v_gene: TRBV7-9
CDR3aa: CASSFMRGGNEQFF
CDR3nt: TGTGCCAGCAGCTTTATGCGGGGGGGTAATGAGCAGTTCTTC

d_gene: -
abundance: few
j_gene: TRBJ2-4
v_gene: TRBV27
CDR3aa: CASSLSGGRDIQYF
CDR3nt: TGTGCCAGCAGTTTATCCGGGGGTCGGGACATTCAGTACTTC

d_gene: TRBD1
abundance: few
j_gene: TRBJ1-4
v_gene: TRBV29-1
CDR3aa: CSVRTGKEKLFF
CDR3nt: TGCAGCGTTCGGACAGGGAAGGAAAAACTGTTTTTT

d_gene: -
abundance: -
j_gene: TRBJ1-6
v_gene: TRBV7-9
CDR3aa: CASSSEAPLHF
CDR3nt: TGTGCCAGCAGCTCGGAGGCACCCCTCCACTTT

d_gene: -
abundance: many
j_gene: TRBJ2-7
v_gene: TRBV7-2
CDR3aa: CASSLGGAAYEQYF
CDR3nt: TGTGCCAGCAGCTTAGGGGGGGCAGCTTACGAGCAGTACTTC

d_gene: TRBD1
abundance: many
j_gene: TRBJ2-5
v_gene: TRBV7-9
CDR3aa: CASTRGETQYF
CDR3nt: TGTGCCAGCACCAGGGGGGAGACCCAGTACTTC

d_gene: -
abundance: few
j_gene: TRBJ2-5
v_gene: TRBV20-1
CDR3aa: CSARGRGWETQYF
CDR3nt: TGCAGTGCTAGGGGGAGAGGTTGGGAGACCCAGTACTTC

d_gene: -
abundance: many
j_gene: TRBJ2-1
v_gene: TRBV29-1
CDR3aa: CSGGERDNEQFF
CDR3nt: TGCAGCGGTGGCGAGCGGGACAATGAGCAGTTCTTC

d_gene: TRBD1
abundance: few
j_gene: TRBJ1-5
v_gene: TRBV7-2
CDR3aa: CASSQHRGKGQPQHF
CDR3nt: TGTGCCAGCAGCCAACACAGGGGTAAGGGTCAGCCCCAGCATTTT

d_gene: TRBD1
abundance: many
j_gene: TRBJ1-2
v_gene: TRBV7-2
CDR3aa: CASSVPGQPFYGYTF
CDR3nt: TGTGCCAGCAGCGTTCCGGGACAGCCCTTCTATGGCTACACCTTC

d_gene: -
abundance: many
j_gene: TRBJ2-5
v_gene: TRBV7-2
CDR3aa: CASSFFGGETQYF
CDR3nt: TGTGCCAGCAGCTTCTTTGGGGGAGAGACCCAGTACTTC

d_gene: -
abundance: few
j_gene: TRBJ1-1
v_gene: TRBV7-9
CDR3aa: CASSLVGYTEAFF
CDR3nt: TGTGCCAGCAGCTTAGTTGGCTACACTGAAGCTTTCTTT

d_gene: -
abundance: many
j_gene: TRBJ2-7
v_gene: TRBV6-2/TRBV6-3
CDR3aa: CASSILREQYF
CDR3nt: TGTGCCAGCAGTATCCTTCGGGAGCAGTACTTC

d_gene: TRBD1
abundance: few
j_gene: TRBJ1-1
v_gene: TRBV28
CDR3aa: CASSLDNRGAFF
CDR3nt: TGTGCCAGCAGTCTGGACAACAGGGGAGCTTTCTTT

d_gene: TRBD2
abundance: many
j_gene: TRBJ2-3
v_gene: TRBV24-1
CDR3aa: CATSGEPGGPPDTQYF
CDR3nt: TGTGCCACCAGTGGCGAACCGGGGGGGCCGCCAGATACGCAGTATTTT

d_gene: TRBD1
abundance: -
j_gene: TRBJ2-1
v_gene: TRBV6-5
CDR3aa: CASSSATGMGDNEQFF
CDR3nt: TGTGCCAGCAGTTCCGCGACAGGGATGGGCGACAATGAGCAGTTCTTC

d_gene: -
abundance: few
j_gene: TRBJ2-1
v_gene: TRBV6-1
CDR3aa: CASSETEGGYYNEQFF
CDR3nt: TGTGCCAGCAGTGAAACTGAGGGGGGCTACTACAATGAGCAGTTCTTC

d_gene: -
abundance: -
j_gene: TRBJ1-2
v_gene: TRBV4-3
CDR3aa: CASSRQSGGDYGYTF
CDR3nt: TGCGCCAGCAGCCGGCAGTCCGGGGGCGACTATGGCTACACCTTC

d_gene: -
abundance: -
j_gene: TRBJ1-2
v_gene: TRBV11-2
CDR3aa: CASSSPRERAGYTF
CDR3nt: TGTGCCAGCAGCTCGCCTAGGGAGCGGGCTGGCTACACCTTC

d_gene: TRBD2
abundance: many
j_gene: TRBJ2-1
v_gene: TRBV7-3
CDR3aa: CASSLEGLAGEQFF
CDR3nt: TGTGCCAGCAGCTTAGAGGGACTAGCCGGGGAGCAGTTCTTC

d_gene: -
abundance: many
j_gene: TRBJ2-5
v_gene: TRBV14
CDR3aa: CASSQVVGQETQYF
CDR3nt: TGTGCCAGCAGCCAAGTCGTCGGCCAAGAGACCCAGTACTTC

d_gene: -
abundance: many
j_gene: TRBJ2-1
v_gene: TRBV5-1
CDR3aa: CASSQANEQFF
CDR3nt: TGCGCCAGCAGCCAGGCCAATGAGCAGTTCTTC

d_gene: -
abundance: many
j_gene: TRBJ1-1
v_gene: TRBV25-1
CDR3aa: CASSAPGPNTEAFF
CDR3nt: TGTGCCAGCAGTGCACCGGGACCGAACACTGAAGCTTTCTTT

d_gene: TRBD1
abundance: many
j_gene: TRBJ2-1
v_gene: TRBV7-2
CDR3aa: CASRGPGTDNEQFF
CDR3nt: TGTGCCAGCAGAGGTCCCGGGACAGACAATGAGCAGTTCTTC

d_gene: -
abundance: -
j_gene: TRBJ2-2
v_gene: TRBV10-3
CDR3aa: CAISGTPGELFF
CDR3nt: TGTGCCATCAGTGGGACCCCCGGGGAGCTGTTTTTT

d_gene: -
abundance: -
j_gene: TRBJ2-7
v_gene: TRBV15
CDR3aa: CATSRNLGVSYEQYF
CDR3nt: TGTGCCACCAGCAGAAACCTAGGAGTCTCCTACGAGCAGTACTTC

d_gene: TRBD1
abundance: -
j_gene: TRBJ1-4
v_gene: TRBV14
CDR3aa: CASSHLAGGNEKLFF
CDR3nt: TGTGCCAGCAGCCACCTCGCAGGGGGTAATGAAAAACTGTTTTTT

d_gene: -
abundance: few
j_gene: TRBJ2-7
v_gene: TRBV28
CDR3aa: CASSLHGGAGNEQYF
CDR3nt: TGTGCCAGCAGTTTGCATGGAGGGGCAGGGAATGAGCAGTACTTC

d_gene: -
abundance: -
j_gene: TRBJ1-3
v_gene: TRBV4-3
CDR3aa: CASSQDTGGNTIYF
CDR3nt: TGCGCCAGCAGCCAAGATACCGGTGGAAACACCATATATTTT

d_gene: -
abundance: many
j_gene: TRBJ2-7
v_gene: TRBV7-2
CDR3aa: CASSSPFDEQYF
CDR3nt: TGTGCCAGCAGCTCCCCCTTCGACGAGCAGTACTTC

d_gene: -
abundance: many
j_gene: TRBJ2-2
v_gene: TRBV7-2
CDR3aa: CASSPRANTGELFF
CDR3nt: TGTGCCAGCAGCCCGCGTGCGAACACCGGGGAGCTGTTTTTT